The 5 T cell receptor beta chains given below trace back to one sample, sequenced in a study of neoadjuvant anti-PD-1 for oral cavity cancer. Time point described: after neoadjuvant nivolumab, at surgical resection. Using immunoSEQ multiplex PCR, the repertoire was profiled, and TCRdb retains in-frame clones only, with some absent. The table records approximately 15,000 clones, roughly 40% of them present only once. The sequenced sample was tumor tissue, obtained after nivolumab (anti-PD-1) treatment. These receptors came from a person aged 35-79 years with oral cavity squamous cell carcinoma.

The rearrangement uses TRBV5-6 and TRBJ2-5; 8 bases fit TRBD1. V shed 5 bases and J 4 bases; nucleotides not matched to a gene: 7. The CDR3 contains 14 residues. CDR1 SGHDT and CDR2 YYEEEE come from the germline V gene. The CDR3 nucleotides are TGTGCCAGCAGTCGGACAGGGACGGTAGAGACCCAGTACTTC. It yields the protein CASSRTGTVETQYF.

This clone has only a few counts. The chain links TRBV7-3 to TRBJ2-5; 9 nucleotides match TRBD1. V was clipped by 5 bases and J by 5 bases; unmatched bases: 12. From germline, CDR1 is SGHTA and CDR2 FQGTGA. The CDR3 has 16 amino acids. The CDR3, as DNA: TGTGCCAGCAGCCCAATGACAGGGGGTGGTTCGGAGACCCAGTACTTC. Residues: CASSPMTGGGSETQYF.

This clone has a handful of counts. This sample also contains other DNA sequences that code for the same CDR3. This rearrangement joins TRBV4-3 to TRBJ1-6; D call uncertain. The V gene lost 1 base and the J gene lost 7 bases, with 2 bases spanning the gap. CDR3 length: 12 amino acids. Germline V gene lookup returns CDR1 LGHNA and CDR2 YSLEER. The CDR3 DNA reads TGCGCCAGCAGCCAAGGGAATTCACCCCTCCACTTT. Translated: CASSQGNSPLHF.

The J gene is TRBJ1-5, the V gene TRBV10-3; D might be TRBD1 (5 bases). V was cut by 2 bases and J by 4 bases, with 18 bases left in between. The CDR3 covers 17 residues. Germline loops: CDR1 ENHRY, CDR2 SYGVKD. CDR3 in amino acids: CAISEPEGQGNNQPQHF. CDR3 coding DNA: TGTGCCATCAGTGAGCCGGAGGGCCAGGGTAATAATCAGCCCCAGCATTTT.

The CDR3 DNA reads as TGTGCCAGCAGTGAAGCGCGGGGGGACCCCTACGAGCAGTACTTC. This gives the protein CASSEARGDPYEQYF. The chain links TRBV2 to TRBJ2-7, with TRBD2 matching 8 bases. V trimming: 0 bases; J trimming: 2 bases; junction bases outside the gene matches: 3. Germline-derived CDR1 and CDR2 are SNHLY and FYNNEI. The CDR3 covers 15 residues.